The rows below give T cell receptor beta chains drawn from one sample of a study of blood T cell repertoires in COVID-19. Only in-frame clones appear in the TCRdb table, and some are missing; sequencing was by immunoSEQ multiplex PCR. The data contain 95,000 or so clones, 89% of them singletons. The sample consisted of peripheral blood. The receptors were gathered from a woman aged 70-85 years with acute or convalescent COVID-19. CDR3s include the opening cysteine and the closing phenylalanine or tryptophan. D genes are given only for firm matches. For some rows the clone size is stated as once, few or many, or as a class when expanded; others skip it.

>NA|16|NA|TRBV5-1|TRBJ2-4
CASSFLGDNFKNIQYF
TGCGCCAGCAGCTTCCTGGGGGACAACTTCAAAAACATTCAGTACTTC
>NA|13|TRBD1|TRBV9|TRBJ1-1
CASSDGQGSVAFF
TGTGCCAGCAGCGATGGACAGGGTAGTGTAGCTTTCTTT
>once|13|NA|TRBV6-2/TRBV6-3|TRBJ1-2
CASSYLGGYGYTF
TGTGCCAGCAGTTACTTGGGGGGTTATGGCTACACCTTC
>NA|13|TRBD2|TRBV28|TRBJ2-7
CASTTTSGYEQYF
TGTGCCAGCACCACGACTAGCGGTTACGAGCAGTACTTC
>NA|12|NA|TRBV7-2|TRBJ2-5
CASSTSSGRQYF
TGTGCCAGCAGCACGTCCTCGGGGAGGCAGTACTTC
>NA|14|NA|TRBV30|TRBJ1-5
CAWSAQGGNQPQHF
TGTGCCTGGAGTGCTCAGGGTGGCAATCAGCCCCAGCATTTT
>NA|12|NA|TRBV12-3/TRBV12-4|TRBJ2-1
CASTLFPSEQFF
TGTGCCAGCACCTTGTTCCCGAGTGAGCAGTTCTTC
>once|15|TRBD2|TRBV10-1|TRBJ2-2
CASSQTSARTGELFF
TGCGCCAGCAGCCAGACTAGCGCTCGCACCGGGGAGCTGTTTTTT
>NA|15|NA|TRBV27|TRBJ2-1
CASTTSGNLYNEQFF
TGTGCCAGCACTACCAGCGGCAACCTGTACAATGAGCAGTTCTTC
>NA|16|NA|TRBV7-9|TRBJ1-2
CASSLGGVIPAGGYTF
TGTGCCAGCAGCTTGGGGGGAGTTATCCCGGCGGGAGGCTACACCTTC
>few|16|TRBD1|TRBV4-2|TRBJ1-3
CASSQGKGASGNTIYF
TGTGCCAGCAGCCAAGGGAAGGGGGCGTCGGGAAACACCATATATTTT
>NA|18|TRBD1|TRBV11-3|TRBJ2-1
CASSLVGTGGVSYNEQFF
TGTGCCAGCAGCTTAGTAGGGACAGGGGGCGTCTCCTACAATGAGCAGTTCTTC
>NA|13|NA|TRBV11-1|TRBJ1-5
CASSHGRNQPQHF
TGTGCCAGCAGCCATGGCCGAAATCAGCCCCAGCATTTT
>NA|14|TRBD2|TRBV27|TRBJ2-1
CASSLTLAGEEQFF
TGTGCCAGCAGTTTAACCCTAGCGGGGGAGGAGCAGTTCTTC
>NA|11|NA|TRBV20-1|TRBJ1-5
CSAIGDQPQHF
TGCAGTGCTATCGGGGATCAGCCCCAGCATTTT
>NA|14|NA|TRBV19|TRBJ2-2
CASSTQANTGELFF
TGTGCCAGTAGTACACAGGCTAACACCGGGGAGCTGTTTTTT
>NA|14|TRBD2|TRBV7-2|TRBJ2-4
CASSLGLAGPGIYF
TGTGCCAGCAGCTTAGGGTTAGCGGGACCGGGGATATACTTC
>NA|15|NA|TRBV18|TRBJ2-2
CASSPTTGSAGELFF
TGTGCCAGCTCACCCACAACAGGGTCGGCCGGGGAGCTGTTTTTT
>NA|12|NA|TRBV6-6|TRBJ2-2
CTVGGPTGELFF
TGTACGGTCGGGGGGCCCACCGGGGAGCTGTTTTTT
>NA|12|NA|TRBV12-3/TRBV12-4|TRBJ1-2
CASSFGLYGYTF
TGTGCCAGCAGTTTTGGCCTCTATGGCTACACCTTC
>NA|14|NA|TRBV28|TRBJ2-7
CASRIGGSVGEQYF
TGTGCCAGCAGGATTGGCGGGTCCGTCGGCGAGCAGTACTTC
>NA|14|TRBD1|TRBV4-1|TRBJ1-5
CASSLRDSNQPQHF
TGCGCCAGCAGCCTAAGGGACAGTAATCAGCCCCAGCATTTT
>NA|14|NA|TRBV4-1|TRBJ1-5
CASSRLAAPQPQHF
TGCGCCAGCAGCCGCCTGGCGGCGCCTCAGCCCCAGCATTTT
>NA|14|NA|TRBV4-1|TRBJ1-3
CASSQAGERNTIYF
TGCGCCAGCAGCCAAGCAGGGGAACGAAACACCATATATTTT
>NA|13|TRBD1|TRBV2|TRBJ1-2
CAKRGTGGGGYTF
TGTGCCAAACGGGGAACAGGGGGAGGGGGCTACACCTTC
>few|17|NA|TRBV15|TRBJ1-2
CATSRDSLAERLYGYTF
TGTGCCACCAGCAGAGATTCTTTGGCAGAGAGACTCTATGGCTACACCTTC
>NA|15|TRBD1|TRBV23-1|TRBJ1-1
CASSLKDRRNTEAFF
TGCGCCAGCAGTCTTAAGGACAGGCGGAACACTGAAGCTTTCTTT
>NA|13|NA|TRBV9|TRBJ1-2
CASSSGQNYGYTF
TGTGCCAGCAGCTCGGGACAAAACTATGGCTACACCTTC
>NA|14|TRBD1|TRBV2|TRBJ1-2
CASRGDSNFYGYTF
TGTGCCAGCAGGGGGGACAGCAACTTCTATGGCTACACCTTC
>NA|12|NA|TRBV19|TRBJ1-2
CASQGFGYGYTF
TGTGCCAGCCAGGGCTTTGGCTATGGCTACACCTTC
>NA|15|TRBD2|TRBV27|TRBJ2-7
CASSSRTSGSWEQYF
TGTGCCAGCAGTTCCCGGACTAGTGGGTCGTGGGAGCAGTACTTC